A selection of T cell receptor beta chains follows, all from one sample in a study of technical replicates of blood from several donors. This table comes from immunoSEQ multiplex PCR, and its TCRdb copy is limited to in-frame clones, with some not included. The data hold nearly 80,000 clones, with about 92% observed a single time. Sequenced sample: T cells isolated from PBMCs. All receptors derive from a human donor in good health. CDR3s include the opening cysteine and the closing phenylalanine or tryptophan. D genes are given only for firm matches. Some rows have no size entry. The others give once, few or many, or a class for an expanded clone.

V gene	CDR3 length	clone size	J gene	D gene	CDR3 DNA	CDR3 protein
TRBV11-2	16	.	TRBJ2-2	.	TGTGCCAGCAGCTTATTCGGACAGATGGTCACCGGGGAGCTGTTTTTT	CASSLFGQMVTGELFF
TRBV7-8	17	.	TRBJ1-5	TRBD1	TGTGCCAGCAGCCCATGGACAGGAGACATTCAGGATCAGCCCCAGCATTTT	CASSPWTGDIQDQPQHF
TRBV7-6	17	.	TRBJ2-3	TRBD2	TGTGCCAGCAGCTTAGTAGCGGGAGCTCTCTGGGTAGATACGCAGTATTTT	CASSLVAGALWVDTQYF
TRBV28	16	once	TRBJ2-5	TRBD2	TGTGCCAGCAGTTTACGGCTAGCGGGAGGCAAAGAGACCCAGTACTTC	CASSLRLAGGKETQYF
TRBV7-3	13	.	TRBJ1-5	.	TGTGCCAGCAGCCTGGGGCTCGCTCAGCCCCAGCATTTT	CASSLGLAQPQHF
TRBV11-3	13	.	TRBJ1-1	.	TGTGCCAGCAGTTTCACAGGGAACACTGAAGCTTTCTTT	CASSFTGNTEAFF
TRBV7-2	14	once	TRBJ2-2	.	TGTGCCAGCAGCTTACCCAGGAACACCGGGGAGCTGTTTTTT	CASSLPRNTGELFF
TRBV5-1	14	.	TRBJ1-1	TRBD1	TGCGCCAGCAGCTTGGGGGGACAGTACACTGAAGCTTTCTTT	CASSLGGQYTEAFF
TRBV7-8	13	.	TRBJ2-7	TRBD1	TGTGCCAGCAGCCGTGGACAGGGCGTCGAGCAGTACTTC	CASSRGQGVEQYF
TRBV7-9	16	.	TRBJ1-1	.	TGTGCCAGCAGCCCTAACGGACTAGAAGTGGGGGATGAAGCTTTCTTT	CASSPNGLEVGDEAFF
TRBV28	16	.	TRBJ2-2	.	TGTGCCAGCAGTTTATTGGCAGGGGAAAACACCGGGGAGCTGTTTTTT	CASSLLAGENTGELFF
TRBV6-1	15	.	TRBJ1-1	TRBD1	TGTGCCAGCAAAACCGGGACAGAGGTGAACACTGAAGCTTTCTTT	CASKTGTEVNTEAFF
TRBV25-1	14	once	TRBJ2-7	TRBD1	TGTGCCAGCAGTGAAGGGACAGGGGACTACGAGCAGTACTTC	CASSEGTGDYEQYF
TRBV6-6	14	.	TRBJ1-1	TRBD1	TGTGCCAGCAGTTACAGGGGGCAGAACACTGAAGCTTTCTTT	CASSYRGQNTEAFF
TRBV4-3	17	.	TRBJ2-7	TRBD1	TGCGCCAGCAGCCAAGAAATGAGAGGGGGCGAGCTTGACGAGCAGTACTTC	CASSQEMRGGELDEQYF
TRBV7-2	14	.	TRBJ2-5	TRBD2	TGTGCCAGCAGTGAATCCGGGGGGAGGGAGACCCAGTACTTC	CASSESGGRETQYF
TRBV18	14	.	TRBJ1-5	.	TGTGCCAGCTCACTAAGGGACTCCGATCAGCCCCAGCATTTT	CASSLRDSDQPQHF
TRBV4-1	15	once	TRBJ1-1	TRBD1	TGCGCCAGCAGCCAAGAGGGACAGAGGAACACTGAAGCTTTCTTT	CASSQEGQRNTEAFF
TRBV6-1	18	.	TRBJ1-5	.	TGTGCCAGCAGTGAAGCGGCGGGGGGGCTGGTAATAAATCAGCCCCAGCATTTT	CASSEAAGGLVINQPQHF
TRBV27	14	.	TRBJ2-5	TRBD2	TGTGCCAGCAGTCCAGCGGGAGTGAGAGAGACCCAGTACTTC	CASSPAGVRETQYF